This T cell receptor (beta chain) was obtained from a study of CD8 T cells in Susac syndrome. RNA totalling roughly 0.45 to 1 ug underwent reverse transcription with random hexamers. Each CDR3 protein is one row after TCRdb ran MiXCR on the immunoSEQ multiplex PCR reads. The table records 120,000 to 150,000 distinct CDR3 sequences, roughly 96% of them present only once. CDR1 is SGDLS and CDR2 is YYNGEE in the germline V gene. V lost 3 bases and J lost 3, with 7 bases in between. The CDR3 covers 12 residues. Both CD4+ and CD8+ T cells were negatively isolated, and TEMRA cells underwent FACS enrichment.

The chain is built from TRBV9 and TRBJ2-7; no reliable D call. The receptor was derived from a human donor with multiple sclerosis. Sample: CD4+ T cells from PBMCs. The CDR3 DNA sequence: TGTGCCAGCAGCGGGACCGACTACGAGCAGTACTTC. Translation: CASSGTDYEQYF. The complete variable domain, with remaining parts taken from reference TRBV9 and TRBJ2-7, reads DSGVTQTPKHLITATGQRVTLRCSPRSGDLSVYWYQQSLDQGLQFLIQYYNGEERAKGNILERFSAQQFPDLHSELNLSSLELGDSALYFCASSGTDYEQYFGPGTRLTVT.